This TCR beta chain was found in a study of T cells in localized non-small cell lung cancer. Study-wide results and caveats: Multi-region tumor sequencing was not done, so intratumor heterogeneity could not be excluded. Median around 56 top-100 tumor clones were shared with paired adjacent lung. Clonality of T cells reached its maximum in uninvolved adjacent lung, surpassing tumor. A higher density of T cells in blood coincided with extended overall survival.

Regarding this clone: Its antigen is unknown.

The data were produced by immunoSEQ multiplex PCR, yet TCRdb's version contains in-frame clones alone and is incomplete. The sample lists thousands of clones; 20% to 30% were seen once. The CDR3 runs 16 residues. V dropped 5 bases and J dropped 0 bases, with 16 bases sitting between them. Germline V gene sequence: CDR1 SQVTM, CDR2 ANQGSEA. The rearrangement joins TRBV29-1 to TRBJ1-4, with TRBD1 as a possible D gene (6 bases). The specimen was lung tumor tissue, collected before any cancer treatment. The clonotype originates from a woman aged 40-70 years with stage I squamous cell lung carcinoma. The CDR3 DNA reads TGCAGCGTTATACAGGGTCCGCCGGCAACTAATGAAAAACTGTTTTTT. It translates to CSVIQGPPATNEKLFF.